The clone carrying this TCR beta chain has ten or more counts. Its target is unknown. Primers used in a second PCR of roughly 6 to 12 cycles were a sample-barcoded 5' primer and a J-beta primer mix. A template-switch adaptor that had 12 random nucleotides put a tag on each cDNA molecule. TCRdb reanalysed the 5' RACE reads using MiXCR and keeps one entry per CDR3 protein. The sample holds 1.5 million to 2 million distinct CDR3 sequences, roughly 28% seen once. The CDR3 length is 13 residues. Germline assignment: CDR1 SQVTM and CDR2 ANQGSEA. V was cut by 5 bases and J by 4 bases, with 15 bases left in between. The data originate from a study of blood T cells in healthy people across ages. General study results and limits: Observed TCR beta diversity per million T cells went down as age went up. This fall followed a roughly linear course with age. Estimates drawn from one million T cells were deemed to understate diversity. Researchers said unsorted PBMCs prevented a conclusive naive versus antigen-experienced comparison.

The gene calls are TRBV29-1 and TRBJ2-7, with a tentative D call TRBD2 (6 bases). The sample consisted of blood. This clonotype was obtained from a woman aged 25-40 years in good health. In DNA form, the CDR3 reads TGCAGCGTTCTAATCGGGGGATCTTACGAGCAGTACTTC. It yields the protein CSVLIGGSYEQYF.